The TCR beta chain under discussion was sequenced for a study of blood T cell repertoires in COVID-19 (dated by TCRdb to 2020 to 2022). About the investigation overall: Samples from collaborators originated in the United States, Italy and Spain and spanned both the acute and convalescent phases of COVID-19. The prospective study material was composed of cDNA or gDNA derived from T cells, B-cell-depleted T cells, or PBMCs. Subjects who had been exposed to COVID-19, were actively infected with it, or had recovered from it provided the deeply sampled blood TCRbeta repertoires that made up the dataset. The repertoires were released in a freely available public database meant as a resource for research on the immune response to SARS-CoV-2. The samples were drawn from the first 160 participants of the ongoing ImmuneRACE study and from some 1,300 subjects provided by 6 global collaborators. Nearly every sample came with metadata listing a de-identified subject ID, COVID-19 status, age in years and sex. Where available, HLA class I and class II types were obtained from metadata supplied by the sample provider rather than from assay-based typing. Broad study findings and their caveats: How much clinical and demographic metadata was included differed by source and by participant, and the metadata was provided uncurated.

The CDR3 runs 17 residues from the cysteine to the phenylalanine. Just CDR3 DNA is preserved here, 51 bases in frame from base 1. Based on the germline V gene, the CDR1 and CDR2 sequences are MGHRA and YSYEKL. Trimmed from V: 2 bases; trimmed from J: 1 base; junction bases lacking a gene match: 9. TCRbeta CDR3 regions were amplified from genomic DNA by means of the immunoSEQ Assay, a bias-controlled multiplex PCR. The authors' analysis ran thus. Nucleated cell counts per sample were estimated from amplification of reference gene primers within the assay. To quantify the absolute abundance of each unique TCRbeta CDR3 rearrangement, sequence reads were collapsed and filtered. Productive Simpson clonality was computed per sample as the square root of Simpson's diversity index over productive rearrangements. TCRdb carries this immuneACCESS record with in-frame sequences only. Its versions omit some clonotypes, under half of them owing to an unresolved V gene in the studies checked, with the rest unexplained. The V and J calls and clone size come from that table; D and trimming were worked out from the DNA. Within this sample are about 130,000 clones, with roughly 80% of them counted one time only. The ten largest account for around 3% of the sample.

The collaborating institutions used their own protocols to collect whole blood in K2EDTA tubes. For TCRbeta analysis, collaborator samples were shipped as frozen whole blood, as isolated PBMCs, or as DNA extracted from either sample type. Regarding this clone: Its antigen has not been determined. The record has no base qualities; no much larger clone is one base away.

The chain is encoded by TRBV4-1 joined to TRBJ1-1; 8 bases in between match TRBD1. The TCR was taken from an elderly woman with acute or convalescent COVID-19. Material for sequencing was peripheral blood. Here is the DNA: TGCGCCAGCAGCCAACAATTCCAGGGGGCGGCGAACACTGAAGCTTTCTTT. Translated, this gives CASSQQFQGAANTEAFF.